This entry lists 32 T cell receptor beta chains sequenced from one sample in a study of blood T cells in healthy people across ages (dated by TCRdb to the mid-2010s). Library creation used 5' RACE. The sequencer listed for this sample is Illumina HiSeq 2500. The second PCR ran for roughly 7 to 11 cycles and used a J-beta primer mix along with a sample-barcoded 5' primer. TCRdb's own reprocessing of the public reads used fastp at Q25 and MiXCR and kept productive beta chains. Each record represents a unique CDR3 protein, reported with the most common genes and DNA among its rows. The sample profile shows over a million distinct CDR3 sequences; approximately 60% of them were found once. The ten biggest clones cover about 6.3% of the sample. Specimen: blood. The origin of the receptors is a man between 18 and 29 years old in good health.

The chain couples TRBV4-1 to TRBJ2-7; D is uncertain. There are 14 residues in the CDR3. Germline V CDR1 and CDR2: MGHRA, YSYEKL. Trimming pared 0 bases from V and 5 bases from J, leaving 11 bases between. The DNA for the CDR3 is TGCGCCAGCAGCCAAGACACCACAAGGCACGAGCAGTACTTC. Translated, it gives CASSQDTTRHEQYF.

This clonotype was found a few times. The chain employs TRBV20-1 and TRBJ2-3, with 10 bases aligning to TRBD2. Germline V CDR1 and CDR2: DFQATT, SNEGSKA (reference sequence). V gave up 6 bases and J gave up 5 bases; unmatched junction bases: 14. The CDR3 has 16 amino acids. The CDR3 here is CSAPALAGGFGDTQYF. The CDR3 region has the DNA TGCAGTGCCCCGGCATTAGCGGGAGGATTTGGAGATACGCAGTATTTT.

The J gene is TRBJ2-1, the V gene TRBV27, with a tentative D call TRBD1 (6 bases). V shed 2 bases and J shed 6 bases, with 17 bases lying between them. Per the germline V gene, CDR1 is MNHEY and CDR2 is SMNVEV (reference sequence). The CDR3 is 16 amino acids. The CDR3 coding sequence is TGTGCCAGCAGTTTAGCTCAGAGACAGGCCAGCAATGAGCAGTTCTTC. Its translation: CASSLAQRQASNEQFF.

The V and J genes are TRBV4-1 and TRBJ1-4; a weak D match, TRBD1 (5 bases). V was trimmed by 1 base and J by 4 bases, leaving 13 bases between them. This CDR3 is built from 16 residues. Per the germline V gene, CDR1 is MGHRA and CDR2 is YSYEKL. The CDR3 bases are TGCGCCAGCAGCCAAGTTGGTAAAGGGGATAATGAAAAACTGTTTTTT. It codes for CASSQVGKGDNEKLFF.

As for this clonotype: The junction and the germline gene differ at one end; a read error may be behind it. The gene calls are TRBV10-3 and TRBJ2-4, with TRBD1 matching 7 bases. Germline V gene data show CDR1 as ENHRY and CDR2 as SYGVKD. This CDR3 comprises 16 residues. This CDR3 is CAIREEGADAVGEQYF. The CDR3 nucleotides read TGTGCCATCCGTGAAGAGGGGGCGGACGCTGTTGGGGAGCAGTACTTC.

This clonotype was counted only a few times. The CDR3 region is CASSQAEWAPVYF. DNA of the CDR3: TGCGCCAGCAGCCAAGCGGAGTGGGCCCCGGTGTATTTT. The chain uses TRBV4-1 and TRBJ2-3, with D unclear. This CDR3 comprises 13 residues. Germline V gene data show CDR1 as MGHRA and CDR2 as YSYEKL. Trimming took off 1 base at V and 14 bases at J, with 16 bases between the two ends.

This chain joins TRBV9 and TRBJ2-7; 7 nucleotides agree with TRBD1. The germline V gene has CDR1 SGDLS and CDR2 YYNGEE. The CDR3 sequence is 20 residues long. The V gene end was trimmed by 3 bases and the J gene end by 3 bases; junction bases not matched to a gene: 24. The CDR3 sequence: CASSAHRQGPIFKFFYEQYF. The CDR3 bases are TGTGCCAGCAGCGCTCACAGACAGGGTCCCATATTCAAGTTTTTCTACGAGCAGTACTTC.

The chain joins TRBV29-1 to TRBJ2-1, with TRBD2 matching over 12 bases. There are 15 residues in the CDR3. Trimming cost V 5 bases and J 10 bases; bases outside gene matches: 12. Germline V gives CDR1 SQVTM, CDR2 ANQGSEA. In DNA form, the CDR3 reads TGCAGCGTTAGTTTTGGACTAGCGGGGAGGAGCGAGCAGTTCTTC. This gives the protein CSVSFGLAGRSEQFF.

This clonotype was observed a handful of times. This chain joins TRBV27 and TRBJ2-3; 7 bases match TRBD1. The CDR3 consists of 16 residues. Germline lookup yields CDR1 MNHEY and CDR2 SMNVEV (reference sequence). V lost 8 bases and J lost 5; bases outside the gene matches: 16. The CDR3 DNA reads TGTGCCAGCTCCCCCACCAAGACAGGGTATGAAGATACGCAGTATTTT. Amino acids: CASSPTKTGYEDTQYF.

The chain has TRBV9 and TRBJ2-7, with 8 nucleotides matching TRBD1. Germline values: CDR1 SGDLS, CDR2 YYNGEE. The ends lost 0 bases at V and 6 bases at J; junction bases unmatched: 8. This CDR3 is built from 15 residues. The CDR3 bases are TGTGCCAGCAGCGTAGGTCAGGGGGCGGCCTGCGAGCAGTACTTC. It codes for CASSVGQGAACEQYF. Full variable domain (rest looked up from reference TRBV9 and TRBJ2-7): DSGVTQTPKHLITATGQRVTLRCSPRSGDLSVYWYQQSLDQGLQFLIQYYNGEERAKGNILERFSAQQFPDLHSELNLSSLELGDSALYFCASSVGQGAACEQYFGPGTRLTVT.

This clonotype has a handful of counts. The rearrangement uses TRBV7-9 and TRBJ2-5; 7 positions agree with TRBD2. Per germline, CDR1 SEHNR and CDR2 FQNEAQ (reference sequence). The CDR3 length is 14 residues. Unmatched junction bases numbered 2, after V lost 0 bases and J lost 4 bases. The CDR3 DNA is TGTGCCAGCAGCTTAGCGGCTAGCGGAGAGACCCAGTACTTC. Amino acid sequence: CASSLAASGETQYF.

The sample holds a few counts of this clonotype. The rearrangement joins TRBV5-1 to TRBJ2-7, with no clear D. Deletions cut 1 base from V and 7 bases from J, with 18 bases between. This CDR3 region has 15 residues. The germline gives CDR1 SGHRS, CDR2 YFSETQ. The DNA of the CDR3 is TGCGCCAGCAGCTTGCATGATCCGCGGCGAGATGAGCAGTACTTC. Amino acids: CASSLHDPRRDEQYF. The complete variable domain, with remaining parts taken from reference TRBV5-1 and TRBJ2-7, reads KAGVTQTPRYLIKTRGQQVTLSCSPISGHRSVSWYQQTPGQGLQFLFEYFSETQRNKGNFPGRFSGRQFSNSRSEMNVSTLELGDSALYLCASSLHDPRRDEQYFGPGTRLTVT.

In this sample, this clonotype turned up a few times. J is TRBJ2-3 and V is TRBV5-1; no definite D call. The germline V and J ends were trimmed by 1 base and 2 bases, with 14 bases remaining between them. Germline V gene sequence: CDR1 SGHRS, CDR2 YFSETQ. The CDR3 loop spans 16 amino acids. Written as DNA, the CDR3 is TGCGCCAGCAGCTTGAACGGCTACTCTTACACAGATACGCAGTATTTT. Its protein is CASSLNGYSYTDTQYF. Combining the CDR3 with reference TRBV5-1 and TRBJ2-3 gives the whole variable domain KAGVTQTPRYLIKTRGQQVTLSCSPISGHRSVSWYQQTPGQGLQFLFEYFSETQRNKGNFPGRFSGRQFSNSRSEMNVSTLELGDSALYLCASSLNGYSYTDTQYFGPGTRLTVL.

This chain uses TRBV11-2 with TRBJ1-2; D unclear. The CDR3 totals 14 residues. Germline values: CDR1 SGHAT, CDR2 FQNNGV. V lost 4 bases to trimming and J lost 4 bases, with 13 bases between them. The CDR3: CASSSQRTGYGYTF. In DNA, the CDR3 is TGTGCCAGCAGCTCCCAACGGACGGGCTATGGCTACACCTTC.

This clonotype has only a few counts. The V and J genes are TRBV10-3 and TRBJ2-1, with 9 bases lining up with TRBD2. Germline V CDR1 and CDR2: ENHRY, SYGVKD. V lost 2 bases, J lost 4 bases, and 3 bases stayed unmatched. This CDR3 contains 15 residues. The chain's CDR3 is CAISEAGGRYNEQFF. CDR3 bases: TGTGCCATCAGTGAGGCGGGGGGGCGTTACAATGAGCAGTTCTTC.

V and J are TRBV29-1 and TRBJ2-1; D remains unclear. The germline V and J ends were trimmed by 7 bases and 7 bases, with 5 bases remaining between them. Germline CDR1 SQVTM, CDR2 ANQGSEA. CDR3 length equals 9 residues. The CDR3 region is CSEGNEQFF. The CDR3 nucleotides are TGCAGCGAAGGGAATGAGCAGTTCTTC.

This chain uses TRBV11-2 with TRBJ2-1, with unresolved D. Looked up from germline, CDR1 is SGHAT and CDR2 is FQNNGV. V lost 5 bases, J lost 9 bases, and 14 bases lay in between. The CDR3 has 13 amino acids. CDR3 DNA: TGTGCCAGCAGCCCGACGTGGCCTTGTGAGCAGTTCTTC. Translation gives CASSPTWPCEQFF.

This clonotype was picked up a small number of times. This chain joins TRBV10-3 and TRBJ2-6; D not resolved. V was cut by 9 bases and J by 2 bases, with 5 bases left in between. The CDR3 runs to 12 residues. Germline lookup yields CDR1 ENHRY and CDR2 SYGVKD. The CDR3 region has the DNA TGTGCCATGGGCACTGGGGCCAACGTCCTGACTTTC. Amino acid sequence: CAMGTGANVLTF.

The rearrangement joins TRBV7-9 to TRBJ2-1; 13 positions match TRBD2. The germline CDR1 and CDR2 sequences are SEHNR and FQNEAQ (reference sequence). With 1 base clipped from V and 4 bases from J, the junction kept 4 bases outside the gene matches. The CDR3 extends over 17 amino acids. CDR3 DNA: TGTGCCAGCAGCTTAGAACTAGCGGGGGGGCCTTACAATGAGCAGTTCTTC. Translating gives CASSLELAGGPYNEQFF.

The chain carries TRBV29-1 and TRBJ2-5; D is unclear. The J call may be incorrect, as the DNA end agrees better with TRBJ2-7. This CDR3 contains 13 residues. Germline CDR1 is SQVTM and CDR2 is ANQGSEA. The CDR3 DNA reads TGCAGCGTTGAAGATCGACGGACCTACGAGCAGTACTTC. It is translated as CSVEDRRTYEQYF.

Comment on this clonotype: Compared with germline, one end of the junction differs, possibly owing to a read error. The chain's CDR3 is CASSLRRSSYEQYF. The DNA for the CDR3 is TGTGCCAGTAGTTTACGGCGGAGCTCCTACGAGCAGTACTTC. This sequence joins TRBV12-3 or TRBV12-4 and TRBJ2-7; D is uncertain. The CDR3 runs to 14 residues.

This sequence joins TRBV7-2 and TRBJ1-2; D gene uncertain. This CDR3 comprises 13 residues. Per germline, CDR1 SGHTA and CDR2 FQGNSA. Deletions cut 2 bases from V and 8 bases from J, with 12 bases between. CDR3 residues: CASSLNADLGYTF. CDR3 nucleotide sequence: TGTGCCAGCAGCTTAAACGCGGACTTGGGCTACACCTTC.

The chain combines TRBV12-3 or TRBV12-4 with TRBJ1-1; 8 nucleotides agree with TRBD1. The trim removed 3 bases at V and 7 bases at J, leaving 7 bases unmatched. The CDR3 extends over 14 amino acids. CDR3 residues: CASSFVGQGGEAFF. The DNA of the CDR3 is TGTGCCAGCAGTTTCGTAGGACAGGGAGGTGAAGCTTTCTTT.

This rearrangement joins TRBV3-1 to TRBJ2-5, with D perhaps matching TRBD1 or TRBD2 (5 bases each). The CDR3 extends over 12 amino acids. The ends were cut back, 3 bases at V and 13 bases at J, with 15 bases in the middle. Per the germline V gene, CDR1 is LGHDT and CDR2 is YNNKEL (reference sequence). The CDR3 nucleotides read TGTGCCAGCAGCCACCGGGGACCTGGCGTGTACTTC. Translation gives CASSHRGPGVYF.

V is TRBV4-1 and J is TRBJ1-2, with D unclear. Trimming removed 0 bases from V and 3 bases from J, with 20 bases in between. Germline CDR1 MGHRA, CDR2 YSYEKL. The CDR3 is 18 residues long. DNA for the CDR3: TGCGCCAGCAGCCAAGAACCACCCTCCAGTTTGGGTGACTATGGCTACACCTTC. Translation gives CASSQEPPSSLGDYGYTF.

This clonotype was counted only a few times. V usage is TRBV15 and J usage is TRBJ2-7; D call uncertain. Between the trimmed V and J ends, which lost 3 bases and 1 base, there was a span of 19 bases. CDR1 and CDR2 from the germline V gene are LNHNV and YYDKDF (reference sequence). This CDR3 has 17 residues. This chain's CDR3 is CATSSLHGIDKSYEQYF. The CDR3 region has the DNA TGTGCCACCAGCAGTCTGCACGGCATCGACAAATCCTACGAGCAGTACTTC.

Remarks on this clonotype: Compared with germline, one end of the junction differs, possibly owing to a read error. This sequence joins TRBV20-1 and TRBJ2-7; D is unresolved. The CDR3 totals 13 residues. Germline V gene sequence: CDR1 DFQATT, CDR2 SNEGSKA (reference sequence). The CDR3, as DNA: TGCAGTGCTCGGAGAAAGAGCTCCTGCGAGCAGTACTTC. The encoded protein is CSARRKSSCEQYF.

The V gene is TRBV9, the J gene TRBJ2-7; 7 bases are a match to TRBD1. Germline V gene data show CDR1 as SGDLS and CDR2 as YYNGEE. V shed 4 bases, J shed 5 bases, and the junction held 6 bases outside the gene matches. This CDR3 is 13 amino acids long. The CDR3, as DNA: TGTGCCAGCAGCCAACAGGGGTGGGACGAGCAGTACTTC. Its translation: CASSQQGWDEQYF.

V gene TRBV30 combines with J gene TRBJ2-5; 12 bases align to TRBD2. The CDR3 extends over 14 amino acids. The V gene end was trimmed by 0 bases and the J gene end by 11 bases; junction bases not matched to a gene: 7. Germline V lookup: CDR1 GTSNPN, CDR2 SVGIG (reference sequence). The chain's CDR3 is CAWSVRLAGDEQYF. The CDR3 DNA follows: TGTGCCTGGAGTGTACGACTAGCGGGAGATGAGCAGTACTTC.

The chain employs TRBV29-1 and TRBJ1-5; 8 nucleotides match TRBD1. The CDR3 sequence is 12 residues long. The trim removed 7 bases at V and 7 bases at J, leaving 6 bases unmatched. CDR1 and CDR2 (germline): SQVTM, ANQGSEA. In DNA, the CDR3 is TGCAGCGCTGCAACAGGGGGACAGCCCCAGCATTTT. Its translation: CSAATGGQPQHF.

The chain joins TRBV6-2 or TRBV6-3 to TRBJ1-6; D remains unclear. The CDR3 spans 15 residues. Trimming took 4 bases from V and 3 from J, leaving 10 bases between them. CDR1 MNHEY and CDR2 SVGEGT come from the germline V gene. Here the CDR3 DNA reads TGTGCCAGCAGTTCGACCGTTTTCTATAATTCACCCCTCCACTTT. Translated, it gives CASSSTVFYNSPLHF.

The chain uses TRBV29-1 and TRBJ2-5; 12 bases fit TRBD2. V trimming: 3 bases; J trimming: 7 bases; junction bases outside the gene matches: 12. The CDR3 is made up of 16 amino acids. CDR1 is SQVTM and CDR2 is ANQGSEA in the germline V gene. The CDR3 bases are TGCAGCGTTGATGGGGCTAGCGGGAGGGGGAGTCGGACCCAGTACTTC. Protein: CSVDGASGRGSRTQYF.